The clone carrying this T cell receptor (beta chain) was counted between two and nine times. Its antigen is not identified. This record belongs to a study of beta chain features in type 1 diabetes. Study-level background: Patient and healthy donor groups were alike in age, gender and cell yields.

Blood was collected once per donor into heparin, averaging approximately 110 mL. Study conclusions and caveats: Unsettled here was the matter of whether HLA type influences TCRB rearrangement. For patients, the naive, central memory and Treg TCRB repertoires appeared more alike than for healthy donors.

cDNA synthesis used the whole RNA isolate, giving expressed TCRB sequences. Assay used: immunoSEQ multiplex PCR; TCRdb lists only in-frame clones, some missing. This sample has some 900,000 clones, with 15% to 20% found just once. The sample was naive CD4+ T cells from blood. The clonotype originates from a woman aged 18 to 35 in good health.

The DNA for the CDR3 is TGTGCCAGCAGCCCCAGGGCGACCGGGGAGCTGTTTTTT. Its protein is CASSPRATGELFF. The chain combines TRBV7-3 with TRBJ2-2; a weak D match, TRBD1 (5 bases). Trimming cost V 5 bases and J 5 bases, with 9 bases left between them. Germline V gene data show CDR1 as SGHTA and CDR2 as FQGTGA. This CDR3 spans 13 amino acids.